This T cell receptor beta chain was recovered during a study of blood T cell repertoires in COVID-19. Study as a whole: Samples came from the United States, Italy and Spain, spanning acute and convalescent COVID-19.

Only in-frame clones appear in the TCRdb table, and some are missing; sequencing was by immunoSEQ multiplex PCR. Seen here are 150,000 to 200,000 clones, roughly 77% observed once, and the top ten hold around 16%. Participants had their cohort set by participant-reported clinical history. CDR3 length: 18 residues. The germline V gene encodes CDR1 SQVTM and CDR2 ANQGSEA. With V trimmed by 5 bases and J by 3 bases, 11 bases remained unmatched. This chain joins TRBV29-1 and TRBJ2-3; 16 positions agree with TRBD2. What was sequenced was PBMCs or T cells enriched from blood (not recorded which). The receptor was isolated from a woman between 45 and 65 years old with acute COVID-19. DNA of the CDR3: TGCAGCGTTCAGGGGACAGGGACTAGCGGGGGGGTAACAGATACGCAGTATTTT. It encodes CSVQGTGTSGGVTDTQYF.